Presented here are 23 T cell receptor beta chains from one specimen sequenced in a study of cytomegalovirus exposure and HLA in healthy donors. The PCR made use of 60 Vbeta and 13 Jbeta primers. Method: immunoSEQ multiplex PCR; TCRdb's copy keeps in-frame clones and lacks some. The table lists 90,000 to 150,000 clones, over 60% of them singletons. What was sequenced was PBMCs. These receptors were obtained from a young man in good health and CMV-seropositive.

The chain combines TRBV12-5 with TRBJ2-1; TRBD2 might be the D (7 bases). Germline CDR1 reads LGHNT; CDR2 reads FRNRAP. The V end lost 7 bases, the J end lost 9 bases, and 19 bases lay between the germline ends. The CDR3 consists of 14 residues. CDR3 region: CASATGGGGVEQFF. The CDR3 DNA is TGTGCTAGTGCCACGGGTGGGGGGGGCGTTGAGCAGTTCTTC.

The V gene is TRBV27, the J gene TRBJ2-1, with D perhaps matching TRBD1 (5 bases). Trimming left V 4 bases short and J 10 bases short, with 17 bases between. The CDR3 length is 14 residues. Germline V CDR1 and CDR2: MNHEY, SMNVEV (reference sequence). The CDR3 coding sequence is TGTGCCAGCAGTTCACAGGATGAGAAACGGGAGCAGTTCTTC. Its translation is CASSSQDEKREQFF.

This chain uses TRBV9 with TRBJ2-2; the D gene is possibly TRBD2 (6 bases). Germline values: CDR1 SGDLS, CDR2 YYNGEE. There are 15 residues in the CDR3. The V and J ends lost 3 bases and 4 bases respectively, with 13 bases between them. As DNA, the CDR3 is TGTGCCAGCAGCGCCCCGGGGCGGGGCACCGGGGAGCTGTTTTTT. Its protein product is CASSAPGRGTGELFF.

The CDR3 sequence is CASSSPGQGITEAFF. The CDR3 DNA sequence: TGTGCCAGCAGCTCCCCGGGACAGGGGATCACTGAAGCTTTCTTT. The chain joins TRBV7-9 to TRBJ1-1, with 10 bases lining up with TRBD1. The CDR3 spans 15 residues. Germline V CDR1 and CDR2: SEHNR, FQNEAQ (reference sequence). V was pared by 4 bases and J by 4 bases, with 6 bases of the junction left unmatched.

Concerning this clone: One end of the junction varies from germline; a read error may be responsible. V is TRBV4-2 and J is TRBJ1-1; 7 nucleotides align to TRBD1. There are 15 residues in the CDR3. The germline gives CDR1 LGHNA, CDR2 YNFKEQ. CDR3 nucleotide sequence: TGTGCCAGCAGCCAAGGGACAGGCCCGAACACTAAAGCTTTCTTT. The encoded protein is CASSQGTGPNTKAFF.

This chain joins TRBV14 and TRBJ1-1, with 7 nucleotides matching TRBD1. Per germline, CDR1 SGHDN and CDR2 FVKESK. V shed 4 bases, J shed 11 bases, and the junction held 13 bases outside the gene matches. This CDR3 has 14 residues. CDR3 coding DNA: TGTGCCAGCAGCCTGCAGACAGGGTCTGTTGGGGCTTTCTTT. It yields the protein CASSLQTGSVGAFF.

This clone was picked up a small number of times. The chain joins TRBV6-1 to TRBJ2-3, with D hard to call. The V gene's germline CDR1 is MNHNS and CDR2 SASEGT. Trimming took off 6 bases at V and 0 bases at J, with 4 bases between the two ends. The CDR3 covers 12 residues. The CDR3 is CASSGSTDTQYF. CDR3 DNA: TGTGCCAGCAGCGGGAGCACAGATACGCAGTATTTT.

The chain links TRBV6-6 to TRBJ2-1; 7 bases line up with TRBD2. Germline lookup yields CDR1 MNHNY and CDR2 SVGAGI (reference sequence). The CDR3 totals 14 residues. The J segment lost 6 bases and the V segment lost 5 bases, leaving 7 bases of the junction unmatched. CDR3 nucleotides: TGTGCCAGCAGTGGGGAGGGACTATTCAATGAGCAGTTCTTC. Amino acids: CASSGEGLFNEQFF.

The chain uses TRBV14 and TRBJ1-2; perhaps TRBD1 as D (5 bases). The CDR3 length is 14 residues. Germline V gene lookup returns CDR1 SGHDN and CDR2 FVKESK. Deletions cut 8 bases from V and 1 base from J, with 14 bases between. CDR3 nucleotide sequence: TGTGCCAGCGGGGGAGGGAGATTTAACTATGGCTACACCTTC. This sequence encodes CASGGGRFNYGYTF. The full variable domain, rest sourced from reference TRBV14 and TRBJ1-2, is EAGVTQFPSHSVIEKGQTVTLRCDPISGHDNLYWYRRVMGKEIKFLLHFVKESKQDESGMPNNRFLAERTGGTYSTLKVQPAELEDSGVYFCASGGGRFNYGYTFGSGTRLTVV.

On this clone itself: Germline is not matched at one junction end, which may reflect a read error. The chain couples TRBV10-1 to TRBJ2-3; 7 positions agree with TRBD2. Looked up from germline, CDR1 is WNHNN and CDR2 is SYGVQD (reference sequence). The CDR3 is 13 residues long. The CDR3 loop reads CASNEGGPVTQYF. The CDR3, as DNA: TGCGCCAGCAATGAGGGAGGGCCGGTTACGCAGTATTTT.

The chain is built from TRBV5-1 and TRBJ1-4; D remains unclear. V lost 0 bases to trimming and J lost 2 bases, with 14 bases between them. CDR3 size: 17 residues. CDR1 is SGHRS and CDR2 is YFSETQ in the germline V gene. This chain's CDR3 is CASSLAGVLWTNEKLFF. For the CDR3, the DNA is TGCGCCAGCAGCTTGGCCGGTGTTTTATGGACTAATGAAAAACTGTTTTTT.

The V call is TRBV6-6, the J call TRBJ2-1; D perhaps matches TRBD2 (6 bases). Germline V lookup: CDR1 MNHNY, CDR2 SVGAGI (reference sequence). The V gene lost 5 bases and the J gene lost 2 bases, with 13 bases spanning the gap. The CDR3 is 15 residues long. The CDR3 loop is CASSPREPPYNEQFF. The CDR3 DNA reads TGTGCCAGCAGTCCACGGGAGCCCCCCTACAATGAGCAGTTCTTC.

The V gene is TRBV2, the J gene TRBJ2-7, with D maybe TRBD1 (6 bases). The CDR3 totals 13 residues. Trimming took off 9 bases at V and 2 bases at J, with 14 bases between the two ends. The V gene's germline CDR1 is SNHLY and CDR2 FYNNEI. The CDR3 nucleotides read TGTGCCAGTTTGATTAACAGGGCCTACGAGCAGTACTTC. Its translation is CASLINRAYEQYF.

In nucleotides, the CDR3 is TGTGCCTGGAGTGCCGCTGGCAGGGCAGCGAACACCGGGGAGCTGTTTTTT. It translates to CAWSAAGRAANTGELFF. The rearrangement uses TRBV30 and TRBJ2-2; tentatively, D is TRBD1 (5 bases). Trimming removed 1 base at V and 0 bases at J, with 15 bases between. Germline V gives CDR1 GTSNPN, CDR2 SVGIG (reference sequence). The CDR3 runs 17 residues.

The rearrangement uses TRBV11-2 and TRBJ2-7; no firm D call. The germline V gene encodes CDR1 SGHAT and CDR2 FQNNGV. The CDR3 sequence is 10 residues long. V was trimmed by 3 bases and J by 6 bases, leaving 3 bases between them. CDR3 sequence reads: CASSLSEQYF. The CDR3 DNA follows: TGTGCCAGCAGCTTGAGCGAGCAGTACTTC.

This sequence joins TRBV6-1 and TRBJ1-2, with D possibly being TRBD1 (6 bases). Germline V gene data show CDR1 as MNHNS and CDR2 as SASEGT. This CDR3 is 14 amino acids long. V gave up 6 bases and J gave up 4 bases, with 15 bases separating them. The CDR3 loop reads CASRSLDSFYGYTF. The CDR3 nucleotides read TGTGCCAGCAGATCGTTGGACAGCTTCTATGGCTACACCTTC.

The V gene is TRBV6-1, the J gene TRBJ1-1; D unresolved. V gave up 6 bases and J gave up 0 bases, with 14 bases separating them. The CDR3 totals 15 residues. Germline CDR1 and CDR2: MNHNS and SASEGT. The CDR3 loop reads CASSLQLAMNTEAFF. CDR3 sequence (DNA): TGTGCCAGCAGCTTACAGCTAGCTATGAACACTGAAGCTTTCTTT.

The J gene is TRBJ2-3, the V gene TRBV2, with D hard to call. Germline assignment: CDR1 SNHLY and CDR2 FYNNEI. The CDR3 is made up of 12 amino acids. V was pared by 7 bases and J by 6 bases, with 11 bases between. The CDR3 region has the DNA TGTGCCAGCACGACTGTCTTTGATACGCAGTATTTT. This codes for CASTTVFDTQYF.

The sample holds a few counts of this clone. This sequence joins TRBV6-1 and TRBJ1-1, with D perhaps TRBD1 (5 bases). Germline values: CDR1 MNHNS, CDR2 SASEGT. The CDR3 extends over 15 amino acids. Trimming removed 2 bases from V and 4 bases from J, with 14 bases in between. CDR3 DNA: TGTGCCAGCAGTGAATTAACGTACAGGACCACTGAAGCTTTCTTT. Translating gives CASSELTYRTTEAFF.

This clone was counted between two and nine times. This chain joins TRBV5-4 and TRBJ2-3; D is unresolved. Germline assignment: CDR1 SGHNT and CDR2 YYREEE (reference sequence). The ends were cut back, 2 bases at V and 4 bases at J, with 8 bases in the middle. CDR3 length: 13 residues. The CDR3 sequence: CASSFARADTQYF. The CDR3 DNA is TGTGCCAGCAGCTTTGCCCGGGCAGATACGCAGTATTTT.

This clone was seen just once. The genes are TRBV5-6 and TRBJ1-2, with TRBD1 matching over 9 bases. The V segment lost 0 bases and the J segment 6 bases; nucleotides outside the gene matches: 9. CDR1 is SGHDT and CDR2 is YYEEEE in the germline V gene. This CDR3 is built from 16 residues. The CDR3 DNA is TGTGCCAGCAGCTTGGTTTTCCGGACAGGGGAGAATGGCTACACCTTC. Translated: CASSLVFRTGENGYTF.

The CDR3 DNA follows: TGCGCCAGCACCGTGGCAGCCAGGGGAGGGGACACTGAAGCTTTCTTT. Protein product: CASTVAARGGDTEAFF. This chain connects TRBV5-1 to TRBJ1-1; perhaps TRBD1 as D (6 bases). V dropped 6 bases and J dropped 3 bases, with 21 bases sitting between them. CDR1 is SGHRS, CDR2 YFSETQ, per germline. This CDR3 has 16 residues.

The V call is TRBV19, the J call TRBJ1-3; maybe TRBD1 (6 bases). V was trimmed by 1 base and J by 2 bases, leaving 9 bases between them. CDR1 and CDR2 (germline): LNHDA, SQIVND (reference sequence). The CDR3 has 15 residues. The CDR3 loop reads CASSIGQEPGNTIYF. Written as DNA, the CDR3 is TGTGCCAGTAGTATAGGACAGGAACCTGGAAACACCATATATTTT. The entire variable domain, with the rest obtained from reference TRBV19 and TRBJ1-3, is as follows: DGGITQSPKYLFRKEGQNVTLSCEQNLNHDAMYWYRQDPGQGLRLIYYSQIVNDFQKGDIAEGYSVSREKKESFPLTVTSAQKNPTAFYLCASSIGQEPGNTIYFGEGSWLTVV.